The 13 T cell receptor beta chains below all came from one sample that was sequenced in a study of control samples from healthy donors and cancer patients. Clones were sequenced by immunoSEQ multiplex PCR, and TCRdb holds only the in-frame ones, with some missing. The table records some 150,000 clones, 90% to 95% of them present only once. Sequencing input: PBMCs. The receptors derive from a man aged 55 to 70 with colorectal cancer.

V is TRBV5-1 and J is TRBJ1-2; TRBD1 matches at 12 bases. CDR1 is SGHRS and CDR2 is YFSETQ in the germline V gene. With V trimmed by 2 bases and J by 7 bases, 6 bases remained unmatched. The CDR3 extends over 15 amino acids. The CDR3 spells CASSLPGQGAVGYTF. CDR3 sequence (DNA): TGCGCCAGCAGCTTACCGGGACAGGGGGCCGTTGGCTACACCTTC. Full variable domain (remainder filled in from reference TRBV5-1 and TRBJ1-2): KAGVTQTPRYLIKTRGQQVTLSCSPISGHRSVSWYQQTPGQGLQFLFEYFSETQRNKGNFPGRFSGRQFSNSRSEMNVSTLELGDSALYLCASSLPGQGAVGYTFGSGTRLTVV.

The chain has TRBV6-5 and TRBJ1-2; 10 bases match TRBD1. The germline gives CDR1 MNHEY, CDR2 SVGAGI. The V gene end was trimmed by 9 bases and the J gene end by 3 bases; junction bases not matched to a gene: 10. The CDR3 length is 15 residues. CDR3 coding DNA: TGTGCCAGTTCCAGGCGACAGGGGGCAGACTATGGCTACACCTTC. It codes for CASSRRQGADYGYTF.

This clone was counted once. CDR3: CASSKATPTNEKLFF. The DNA of the CDR3 is TGTGCCAGTAGTAAGGCCACCCCAACTAATGAAAAACTGTTTTTT. The chain carries TRBV19 and TRBJ1-4, with D unresolved. The CDR3 has 15 residues. Per germline, CDR1 LNHDA and CDR2 SQIVND (reference sequence). V shed 4 bases and J shed 0 bases, with 9 bases lying between them.

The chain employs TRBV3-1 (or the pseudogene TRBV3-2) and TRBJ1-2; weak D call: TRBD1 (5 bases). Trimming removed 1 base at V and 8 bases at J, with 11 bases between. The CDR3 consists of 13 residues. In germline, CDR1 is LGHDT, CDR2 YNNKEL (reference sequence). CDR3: CASSQVGPRGYTF. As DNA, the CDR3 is TGTGCCAGCAGCCAAGTGGGGCCCAGGGGCTACACCTTC.

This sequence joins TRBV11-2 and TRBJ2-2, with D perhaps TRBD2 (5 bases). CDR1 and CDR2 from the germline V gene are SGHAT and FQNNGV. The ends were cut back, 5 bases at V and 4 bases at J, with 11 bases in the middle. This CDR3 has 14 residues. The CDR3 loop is CASSRGGSTGELFF. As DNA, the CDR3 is TGTGCCAGCAGCCGCGGCGGGTCCACCGGGGAGCTGTTTTTT.

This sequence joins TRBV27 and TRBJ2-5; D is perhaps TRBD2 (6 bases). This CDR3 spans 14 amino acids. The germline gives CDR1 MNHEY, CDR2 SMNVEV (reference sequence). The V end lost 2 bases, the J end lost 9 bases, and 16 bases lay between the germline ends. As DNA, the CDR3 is TGTGCCAGCAGTTTAAGTAGCGGTACGGGGGCCCAGTACTTC. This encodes CASSLSSGTGAQYF.

The CDR3 reads CASSFGDSSGNTIYF. The CDR3 bases are TGTGCCAGCAGCTTTGGGGATTCGTCTGGAAACACCATATATTTT. This rearrangement joins TRBV5-8 to TRBJ1-3; the D is unclear. The V gene's germline CDR1 is SGHTS and CDR2 YDEGEE. V dropped 2 bases and J dropped 1 base, with 10 bases sitting between them. This CDR3 has 15 residues.

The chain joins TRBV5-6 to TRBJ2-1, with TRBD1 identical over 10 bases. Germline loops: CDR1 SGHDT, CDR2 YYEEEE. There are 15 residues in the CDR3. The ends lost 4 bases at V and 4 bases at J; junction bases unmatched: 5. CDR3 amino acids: CASSTGTGAYNEQFF. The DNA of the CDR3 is TGTGCCAGCAGCACGGGGACAGGGGCGTACAATGAGCAGTTCTTC.

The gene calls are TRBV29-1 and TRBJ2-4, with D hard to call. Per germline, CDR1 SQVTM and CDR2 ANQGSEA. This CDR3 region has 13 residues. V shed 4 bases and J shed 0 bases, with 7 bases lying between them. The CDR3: CSVVLLAKNIQYF. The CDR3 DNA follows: TGCAGCGTTGTCCTACTAGCCAAAAACATTCAGTACTTC.

The CDR3 here is CASRPFPAPQHF. In DNA form, the CDR3 reads TGTGCAAGTCGCCCCTTCCCGGCGCCCCAGCATTTT. The chain combines TRBV12-2 with TRBJ1-5. TRBV12-2 is annotated as a pseudogene. The CDR3 has 12 amino acids.

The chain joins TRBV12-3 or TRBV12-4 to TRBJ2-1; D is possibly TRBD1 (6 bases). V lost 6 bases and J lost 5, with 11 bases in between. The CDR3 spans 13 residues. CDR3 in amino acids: CASSKDSNNEQFF. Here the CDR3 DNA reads TGTGCCAGCAGCAAGGACAGTAACAATGAGCAGTTCTTC.

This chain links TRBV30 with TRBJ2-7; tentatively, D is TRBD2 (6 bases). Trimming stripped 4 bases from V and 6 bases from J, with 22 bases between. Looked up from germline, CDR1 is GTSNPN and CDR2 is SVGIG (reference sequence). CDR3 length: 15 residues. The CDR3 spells CAWTAAGRGSGEQYF. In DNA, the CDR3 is TGTGCCTGGACGGCGGCGGGAAGAGGATCGGGCGAGCAGTACTTC. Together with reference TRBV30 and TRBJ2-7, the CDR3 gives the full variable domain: SQTIHQWPATLVQPVGSPLSLECTVEGTSNPNLYWYRQAAGRGLQLLFYSVGIGQISSEVPQNLSASRPQDRQFILSSKKLLLSDSGFYLCAWTAAGRGSGEQYFGPGTRLTVT.

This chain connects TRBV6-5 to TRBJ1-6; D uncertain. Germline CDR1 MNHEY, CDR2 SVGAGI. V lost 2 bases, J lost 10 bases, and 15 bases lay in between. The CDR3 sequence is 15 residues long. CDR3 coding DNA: TGTGCCAGCAGTTACGCGGGGTCCTTGGGCTCACCCCTCCACTTT. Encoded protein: CASSYAGSLGSPLHF.